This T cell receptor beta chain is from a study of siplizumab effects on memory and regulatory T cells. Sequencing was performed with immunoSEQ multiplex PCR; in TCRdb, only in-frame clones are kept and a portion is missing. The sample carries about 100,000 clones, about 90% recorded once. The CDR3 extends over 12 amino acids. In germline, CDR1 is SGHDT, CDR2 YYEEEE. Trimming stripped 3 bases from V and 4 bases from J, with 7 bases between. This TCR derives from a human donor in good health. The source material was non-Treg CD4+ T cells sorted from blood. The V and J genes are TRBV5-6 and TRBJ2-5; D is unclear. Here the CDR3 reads CASSWARETQYF. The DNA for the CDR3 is TGTGCCAGCAGCTGGGCCCGAGAGACCCAGTACTTC.